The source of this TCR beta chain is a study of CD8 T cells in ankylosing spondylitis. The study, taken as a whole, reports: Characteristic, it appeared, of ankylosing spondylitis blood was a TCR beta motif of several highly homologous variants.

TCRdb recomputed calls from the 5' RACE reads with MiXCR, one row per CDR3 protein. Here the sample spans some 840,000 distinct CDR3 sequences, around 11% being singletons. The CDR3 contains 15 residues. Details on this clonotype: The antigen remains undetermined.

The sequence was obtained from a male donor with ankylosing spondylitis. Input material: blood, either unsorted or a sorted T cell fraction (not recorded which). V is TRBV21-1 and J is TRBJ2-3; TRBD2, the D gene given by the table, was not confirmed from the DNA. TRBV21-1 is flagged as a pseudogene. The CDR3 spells CASSVGRRSTDTQYF. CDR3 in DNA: TGTGCCAGCAGCGTCGGGAGAAGAAGCACAGATACGCAGTATTTT.